This is a list of T cell receptor beta chains from one sample in a study of blood T cell repertoires in COVID-19. Clones were sequenced by immunoSEQ multiplex PCR, and TCRdb holds only the in-frame ones, with some missing. The sample consists of some 180,000 clones, roughly 82% of them appearing once. Sequencing input: peripheral blood. Source of these receptors: a woman between 55 and 75 years old with COVID-19, enrolled during active disease. The CDR3 runs from the conserved cysteine through the conserved F or W. A D gene is named only where the DNA matches it firmly. Clone size is shown for a subset of rows, as once, few, many or a class of expanded clone.

cdr3_length: 15; v_call: TRBV11-2; d_call: TRBD1; j_call: TRBJ1-4; clone_size: -; cdr3_aa: CASSLVGTANEKLFF; cdr3_nt: TGTGCCAGCAGCTTAGTAGGGACAGCTAATGAAAAACTGTTTTTT
cdr3_length: 16; v_call: TRBV11-3; d_call: TRBD2; j_call: TRBJ2-1; clone_size: -; cdr3_aa: CASSLGTSGDYNEQFF; cdr3_nt: TGTGCCAGCAGCTTAGGGACTAGCGGGGACTACAATGAGCAGTTCTTC
cdr3_length: 17; v_call: TRBV7-2; d_call: TRBD2; j_call: TRBJ2-1; clone_size: -; cdr3_aa: CATYSTTSGKIYNEQFF; cdr3_nt: TGTGCCACCTACTCAACGACTAGCGGGAAAATTTACAATGAGCAGTTCTTC
cdr3_length: 14; v_call: TRBV10-3; d_call: TRBD1; j_call: TRBJ2-3; clone_size: -; cdr3_aa: CAITDGQGYDTQYF; cdr3_nt: TGTGCCATCACCGATGGACAGGGGTACGATACGCAGTATTTT
cdr3_length: 15; v_call: TRBV6-5; d_call: TRBD2; j_call: TRBJ2-3; clone_size: -; cdr3_aa: CASSGVAGATDTQYF; cdr3_nt: TGTGCCAGCAGCGGGGTAGCGGGCGCCACAGATACGCAGTATTTT
cdr3_length: 15; v_call: TRBV6-5; d_call: TRBD1; j_call: TRBJ2-7; clone_size: once; cdr3_aa: CASGRDSYSPYEQYF; cdr3_nt: TGTGCCAGCGGTCGGGACAGCTACTCTCCCTACGAGCAGTACTTC
cdr3_length: 16; v_call: TRBV7-3; d_call: TRBD2; j_call: TRBJ2-3; clone_size: -; cdr3_aa: CASSSPAGGPRDTQYF; cdr3_nt: TGTGCCAGCAGCTCCCCGGCGGGAGGACCCCGGGATACGCAGTATTTT
cdr3_length: 13; v_call: TRBV3-1/TRBV3-2; d_call: -; j_call: TRBJ2-7; clone_size: -; cdr3_aa: CASSHVGPYEQYF; cdr3_nt: TGTGCCAGCAGCCATGTCGGTCCCTACGAGCAGTACTTC
cdr3_length: 19; v_call: TRBV6-2/TRBV6-3; d_call: TRBD2; j_call: TRBJ2-1; clone_size: few; cdr3_aa: CASSYSRLAGLSSYNEQFF; cdr3_nt: TGTGCCAGCAGTTACTCGCGACTAGCGGGCCTTAGCTCCTACAATGAGCAGTTCTTC
cdr3_length: 16; v_call: TRBV7-6; d_call: -; j_call: TRBJ2-3; clone_size: -; cdr3_aa: CASSRDKGGIPDTQYF; cdr3_nt: TGTGCCAGCAGCCGAGATAAAGGGGGTATCCCAGATACGCAGTATTTT
cdr3_length: 13; v_call: TRBV28; d_call: TRBD2; j_call: TRBJ2-5; clone_size: -; cdr3_aa: CASEGLAEETQYF; cdr3_nt: TGTGCCAGCGAGGGACTAGCGGAAGAGACCCAGTACTTC
cdr3_length: 15; v_call: TRBV19; d_call: -; j_call: TRBJ1-4; clone_size: -; cdr3_aa: CASSISGLQGRKLFF; cdr3_nt: TGTGCCAGTAGTATCAGTGGCTTACAGGGCCGAAAACTGTTTTTT
cdr3_length: 15; v_call: TRBV6-1; d_call: -; j_call: TRBJ2-2; clone_size: -; cdr3_aa: CASSEDRWNTGELFF; cdr3_nt: TGTGCCAGCAGTGAAGACAGGTGGAACACCGGGGAGCTGTTTTTT
cdr3_length: 15; v_call: TRBV6-2/TRBV6-3; d_call: TRBD2; j_call: TRBJ2-7; clone_size: -; cdr3_aa: CASRPLAGGRYEQYF; cdr3_nt: TGTGCCAGCAGACCTCTAGCGGGAGGGCGGTACGAGCAGTACTTC
cdr3_length: 18; v_call: TRBV18; d_call: TRBD1; j_call: TRBJ1-5; clone_size: few; cdr3_aa: CASSSVTNGQGPNQPQHF; cdr3_nt: TGTGCCAGCTCATCGGTAACTAACGGACAGGGCCCCAATCAGCCCCAGCATTTT
cdr3_length: 14; v_call: TRBV6-5; d_call: -; j_call: TRBJ1-1; clone_size: -; cdr3_aa: CATTWAELNTEAFF; cdr3_nt: TGTGCCACCACTTGGGCAGAATTGAACACTGAAGCTTTCTTT
cdr3_length: 14; v_call: TRBV28; d_call: -; j_call: TRBJ1-5; clone_size: -; cdr3_aa: CASSLRTAHQPQHF; cdr3_nt: TGTGCCAGCAGTTTAAGGACAGCTCATCAGCCCCAGCATTTT
cdr3_length: 14; v_call: TRBV2; d_call: -; j_call: TRBJ2-2; clone_size: -; cdr3_aa: CASRNRVGAGELFF; cdr3_nt: TGTGCCAGCAGAAACAGGGTGGGGGCCGGGGAGCTGTTTTTT
cdr3_length: 14; v_call: TRBV29-1; d_call: -; j_call: TRBJ1-2; clone_size: -; cdr3_aa: CSVEVGEENYGYTF; cdr3_nt: TGCAGCGTTGAGGTGGGGGAGGAAAACTATGGCTACACCTTC
cdr3_length: 17; v_call: TRBV9; d_call: TRBD1; j_call: TRBJ1-3; clone_size: -; cdr3_aa: CASSTRTGGLAGNTIYF; cdr3_nt: TGTGCCAGCAGCACCCGGACAGGGGGCTTGGCTGGAAACACCATATATTTT
cdr3_length: 14; v_call: TRBV5-1; d_call: -; j_call: TRBJ1-1; clone_size: -; cdr3_aa: CASSSGLANTEAFF; cdr3_nt: TGCGCCAGCAGCTCGGGGTTGGCGAACACTGAAGCTTTCTTT
cdr3_length: 15; v_call: TRBV4-3; d_call: -; j_call: TRBJ1-5; clone_size: -; cdr3_aa: CASSDNLQGPQPQHF; cdr3_nt: TGCGCCAGCAGCGACAACCTCCAGGGCCCCCAGCCCCAGCATTTT
cdr3_length: 14; v_call: TRBV27; d_call: TRBD2; j_call: TRBJ2-7; clone_size: -; cdr3_aa: CASSFSAGPYEQYF; cdr3_nt: TGTGCCAGCAGTTTTTCAGCGGGGCCCTACGAGCAGTACTTC
cdr3_length: 14; v_call: TRBV28; d_call: TRBD1; j_call: TRBJ1-5; clone_size: -; cdr3_aa: CASSEQGFYQPQHF; cdr3_nt: TGTGCCAGCAGCGAACAGGGGTTTTATCAGCCCCAGCATTTT
cdr3_length: 11; v_call: TRBV5-4; d_call: TRBD1; j_call: TRBJ1-1; clone_size: -; cdr3_aa: CASSGDRGAFF; cdr3_nt: TGTGCCAGCAGCGGGGACAGGGGGGCTTTCTTT
cdr3_length: 17; v_call: TRBV19; d_call: -; j_call: TRBJ1-4; clone_size: -; cdr3_aa: CASSQRGLGATNEKLFF; cdr3_nt: TGTGCCAGTAGTCAAAGGGGCTTGGGGGCGACTAATGAAAAACTGTTTTTT
cdr3_length: 18; v_call: TRBV3-1/TRBV3-2; d_call: TRBD1; j_call: TRBJ1-2; clone_size: -; cdr3_aa: CASSQDWRTGSAMDGYTF; cdr3_nt: TGTGCCAGCAGCCAAGATTGGCGGACAGGGAGTGCTATGGATGGCTACACCTTC
cdr3_length: 17; v_call: TRBV18; d_call: -; j_call: TRBJ1-3; clone_size: -; cdr3_aa: CASSPLKGSSSGNTIYF; cdr3_nt: TGTGCCAGCTCCCCCCTGAAGGGGTCCTCCTCTGGAAACACCATATATTTT
cdr3_length: 14; v_call: TRBV5-1; d_call: -; j_call: TRBJ1-5; clone_size: -; cdr3_aa: CASSLEGLNQPQHF; cdr3_nt: TGCGCCAGCAGCTTGGAGGGGTTGAATCAGCCCCAGCATTTT
cdr3_length: 14; v_call: TRBV19; d_call: -; j_call: TRBJ1-2; clone_size: -; cdr3_aa: CASSILPPRDGYTF; cdr3_nt: TGTGCCAGTAGTATTTTACCCCCCCGCGATGGCTACACCTTC
cdr3_length: 16; v_call: TRBV24-1; d_call: TRBD2; j_call: TRBJ2-3; clone_size: once; cdr3_aa: CATSDPSGGNTDTQYF; cdr3_nt: TGTGCCACCAGTGATCCAAGCGGGGGAAACACAGATACGCAGTATTTT
cdr3_length: 14; v_call: TRBV6-2/TRBV6-3; d_call: -; j_call: TRBJ1-1; clone_size: -; cdr3_aa: CASSQQGRNTEAFF; cdr3_nt: TGTGCCAGCAGTCAACAGGGCCGCAACACTGAAGCTTTCTTT
cdr3_length: 14; v_call: TRBV28; d_call: TRBD2; j_call: TRBJ2-1; clone_size: -; cdr3_aa: CASSPAGGRNEQFF; cdr3_nt: TGTGCCAGCAGCCCAGCGGGGGGGCGGAATGAGCAGTTCTTC
cdr3_length: 15; v_call: TRBV24-1; d_call: -; j_call: TRBJ2-3; clone_size: -; cdr3_aa: CATSDGQFSTDTQYF; cdr3_nt: TGTGCCACCAGTGATGGACAGTTTAGCACAGATACGCAGTATTTT
cdr3_length: 15; v_call: TRBV3-1/TRBV3-2; d_call: TRBD2; j_call: TRBJ2-1; clone_size: -; cdr3_aa: CASSQGWGGTNEQFF; cdr3_nt: TGTGCCAGCAGCCAAGGTTGGGGGGGTACCAATGAGCAGTTCTTC
cdr3_length: 14; v_call: TRBV5-1; d_call: -; j_call: TRBJ2-5; clone_size: -; cdr3_aa: CASSPGTRKETQYF; cdr3_nt: TGCGCCAGCAGCCCCGGGACTCGCAAAGAGACCCAGTACTTC
cdr3_length: 15; v_call: TRBV6-5; d_call: TRBD2; j_call: TRBJ2-1; clone_size: -; cdr3_aa: CASSPGTSGYNEQFF; cdr3_nt: TGTGCCAGCAGCCCCGGGACTAGCGGATACAATGAGCAGTTCTTC
cdr3_length: 12; v_call: TRBV5-1; d_call: -; j_call: TRBJ1-2; clone_size: -; cdr3_aa: CASSQTDYGYTF; cdr3_nt: TGCGCCAGCAGCCAGACAGACTATGGCTACACCTTC
cdr3_length: 15; v_call: TRBV18; d_call: TRBD1; j_call: TRBJ2-7; clone_size: -; cdr3_aa: CASSRETGGVYEQYF; cdr3_nt: TGTGCCAGCTCGCGCGAGACAGGGGGTGTGTACGAGCAGTACTTC
cdr3_length: 16; v_call: TRBV19; d_call: TRBD2; j_call: TRBJ2-3; clone_size: once; cdr3_aa: CASSPRTSGGTDTQYF; cdr3_nt: TGTGCCAGTAGTCCGAGGACTAGCGGAGGCACAGATACGCAGTATTTT
cdr3_length: 15; v_call: TRBV19; d_call: -; j_call: TRBJ1-3; clone_size: -; cdr3_aa: CASSNRESSGNTIYF; cdr3_nt: TGTGCCAGTAGTAACAGGGAATCTTCTGGAAACACCATATATTTT
cdr3_length: 15; v_call: TRBV29-1; d_call: -; j_call: TRBJ1-1; clone_size: -; cdr3_aa: CSVVVFVDINTEAFF; cdr3_nt: TGCAGCGTTGTAGTTTTTGTAGATATTAACACTGAAGCTTTCTTT
cdr3_length: 13; v_call: TRBV20-1; d_call: TRBD1; j_call: TRBJ2-5; clone_size: -; cdr3_aa: CSASRDSRETQYF; cdr3_nt: TGCAGTGCTAGTAGGGACAGTCGAGAGACCCAGTACTTC
cdr3_length: 14; v_call: TRBV6-2/TRBV6-3; d_call: TRBD1; j_call: TRBJ2-7; clone_size: few; cdr3_aa: CASSLGQRGYEQYF; cdr3_nt: TGTGCCAGCAGCCTGGGACAGCGCGGGTACGAGCAGTACTTC
cdr3_length: 15; v_call: TRBV7-9; d_call: -; j_call: TRBJ1-5; clone_size: once; cdr3_aa: CASSLDPGSNQPQHF; cdr3_nt: TGTGCCAGCAGCTTAGACCCCGGGAGCAATCAGCCCCAGCATTTT
cdr3_length: 16; v_call: TRBV19; d_call: TRBD1; j_call: TRBJ1-2; clone_size: -; cdr3_aa: CASKVRDRGTGDGYTF; cdr3_nt: TGTGCCAGTAAAGTCCGGGACAGGGGAACTGGAGATGGCTACACCTTC
cdr3_length: 19; v_call: TRBV18; d_call: TRBD2; j_call: TRBJ2-1; clone_size: -; cdr3_aa: CASSPETSGGPAFYNEQFF; cdr3_nt: TGTGCCAGCTCACCCGAGACTAGCGGGGGACCCGCGTTTTACAATGAGCAGTTCTTC
cdr3_length: 15; v_call: TRBV4-2; d_call: TRBD2; j_call: TRBJ2-2; clone_size: -; cdr3_aa: CASSQPGLASGELFF; cdr3_nt: TGTGCCAGCAGCCAACCGGGACTAGCGAGCGGGGAGCTGTTTTTT
cdr3_length: 14; v_call: TRBV4-3; d_call: TRBD1; j_call: TRBJ1-2; clone_size: few; cdr3_aa: CASSQEGQSYGYTF; cdr3_nt: TGCGCCAGCAGCCAAGAGGGACAGTCCTATGGCTACACCTTC
cdr3_length: 15; v_call: TRBV7-8; d_call: TRBD2; j_call: TRBJ2-3; clone_size: -; cdr3_aa: CASSQVAGGTDTQYF; cdr3_nt: TGTGCCAGCAGCCAAGTAGCGGGGGGCACAGATACGCAGTATTTT
cdr3_length: 14; v_call: TRBV2; d_call: TRBD1; j_call: TRBJ2-5; clone_size: -; cdr3_aa: CASASGQPQETQYF; cdr3_nt: TGTGCCTCAGCGTCGGGACAGCCCCAAGAGACCCAGTACTTC
cdr3_length: 14; v_call: TRBV19; d_call: TRBD1; j_call: TRBJ1-3; clone_size: -; cdr3_aa: CATTGTGFGNTIYF; cdr3_nt: TGTGCCACGACCGGGACAGGGTTTGGAAACACCATATATTTT